Given below is one TCR beta chain in context. The CDR3 end shows no conserved phenylalanine or tryptophan, and so a read error is likely. The CDR3 runs to 15 residues. Germline loops: CDR1 SEHNR, CDR2 FQNEAQ (reference sequence). TCRdb redid the calling of the 5' RACE reads with MiXCR, one entry per CDR3 protein. Among 8,000 or so distinct CDR3 sequences listed, less than 45% were seen once. The chain joins TRBV7-9 to TRBJ2-1, with 8 bases matching TRBD2. The sample consisted of tumor-infiltrating memory CD4+ T cells sorted from the breast tumor. The subset: memory CD4+ T cells, CD4+CD45RO+CD25-. The source is a female donor with breast cancer. CDR3 nucleotides: TGTGCCAACAGCCCTACTAGCGGAGACTACAATGAGCAGTTCCTC. Protein sequence: CANSPTSGDYNEQFL.